The 19 T cell receptor beta chains below were found in one sample sequenced in a study of blood T cell repertoires in COVID-19. The data were produced by immunoSEQ multiplex PCR, yet TCRdb's version contains in-frame clones alone and is incomplete. This table holds about 390,000 clones, about 90% found once. Source material: peripheral blood. These receptors originate from a woman in her sixties or seventies with COVID-19, enrolled during active disease.

The chain combines TRBV7-9 with TRBJ1-4; no reliable D call. This CDR3 is 15 amino acids long. Trimming cost V 5 bases and J 0 bases, with 10 bases left between them. The germline gives CDR1 SEHNR, CDR2 FQNEAQ (reference sequence). In DNA, the CDR3 is TGTGCCAGCAGCCCCCGGGAGTCAACTAATGAAAAACTGTTTTTT. This encodes CASSPRESTNEKLFF.

The chain is built from TRBV30 and TRBJ1-4, with D possibly TRBD1 on 6 matching bases. This CDR3 has 13 residues. V was clipped by 5 bases and J by 6 bases, with 13 bases between them. Germline V gene sequence: CDR1 GTSNPN, CDR2 SVGIG (reference sequence). The CDR3 nucleotides are TGTGCCTGGGCTACAGGGTTAGATGAAAAACTGTTTTTT. Amino acids: CAWATGLDEKLFF.

This CDR3 is CASSQRTSGGMYEQYF. For the CDR3, the DNA is TGTGCCAGCAGCCAACGGACTAGCGGGGGGATGTACGAGCAGTACTTC. V is TRBV4-2 and J is TRBJ2-7, with 14 bases fitting TRBD2. Germline V gene lookup returns CDR1 LGHNA and CDR2 YNFKEQ. The J segment lost 4 bases and the V segment lost 2 bases, leaving 4 bases of the junction unmatched. This CDR3 is 16 amino acids long.

This chain links TRBV19 with TRBJ2-3; TRBD2 matches at 7 bases. V lost 5 bases and J lost 0; bases outside the gene matches: 2. The germline V gene has CDR1 LNHDA and CDR2 SQIVND (reference sequence). There are 14 residues in the CDR3. Written as DNA, the CDR3 is TGTGCCAGTAGTCGGGGGGACAGCACAGATACGCAGTATTTT. Encoded protein: CASSRGDSTDTQYF.

The chain recombines TRBV28 with TRBJ2-3; 7 bases line up with TRBD2. The CDR3 totals 12 residues. Per germline, CDR1 MDHEN and CDR2 SYDVKM. J was trimmed by 10 bases and V by 5 bases; bases with no gene match: 6. The CDR3 sequence is CASSTSALSQYF. Here the CDR3 DNA reads TGTGCCAGCAGTACTAGCGCATTGTCGCAGTATTTT.

A remark on this clone: Other DNA sequences within the sample encode an identical CDR3. The V call is TRBV9, the J call TRBJ1-5, with D uncertain. The V end was cut by 0 bases, the J end by 3 bases, with 10 bases between. The CDR3 is 15 amino acids. CDR1 is SGDLS and CDR2 is YYNGEE in the germline V gene. This CDR3 reads CASSVGGGDNQPQHF. The CDR3 DNA is TGTGCCAGCAGCGTAGGAGGCGGCGACAATCAGCCCCAGCATTTT.

This chain joins TRBV6-5 and TRBJ2-3, with 9 bases fitting TRBD2. Germline V lookup: CDR1 MNHEY, CDR2 SVGAGI. The CDR3 extends over 15 amino acids. V lost 0 bases, J lost 4 bases, and 2 bases stayed unmatched. The CDR3 nucleotides are TGTGCCAGCAGTTACTCGGCGGGGGGGGCAGATACGCAGTATTTT. Translated: CASSYSAGGADTQYF.

The chain employs TRBV5-4 and TRBJ1-2; TRBD1 aligns across 11 bases. Germline V gene lookup returns CDR1 SGHNT and CDR2 YYREEE (reference sequence). V lost 4 bases and J lost 3; bases outside the gene matches: 11. The CDR3 has 17 amino acids. In DNA, the CDR3 is TGTGCCAGCAGCCCGGCCCTGGGACAGGGGGTTTACTATGGCTACACCTTC. This sequence encodes CASSPALGQGVYYGYTF.

The chain is built from TRBV10-1 and TRBJ1-3, with no clear D. The V gene lost 2 bases and the J gene lost 2 bases, with 4 bases spanning the gap. In germline, CDR1 is WNHNN, CDR2 SYGVQD (reference sequence). The CDR3 runs 13 residues. The chain's CDR3 is CASSEEPGNTIYF. The DNA of the CDR3 is TGCGCCAGCAGTGAGGAGCCTGGAAACACCATATATTTT.

The gene calls are TRBV10-1 and TRBJ1-4; D gene ambiguous. V lost 5 bases and J lost 4, with 11 bases in between. The CDR3 contains 14 residues. Germline CDR1 reads WNHNN; CDR2 reads SYGVQD (reference sequence). The CDR3 DNA sequence: TGCGCCAGCAGTCCGGGATTCAATAATGAAAAACTGTTTTTT. It is translated as CASSPGFNNEKLFF.

The chain recombines TRBV6-1 with TRBJ2-7; TRBD2 matches at 9 bases. Germline V lookup: CDR1 MNHNS, CDR2 SASEGT. Trimming removed 1 base from V and 2 bases from J; junction bases left unmatched: 0. CDR3 length: 14 amino acids. The CDR3 reads CASSEERGAYEQYF. The CDR3 DNA sequence: TGTGCCAGCAGTGAAGAGCGGGGGGCCTACGAGCAGTACTTC.

V usage is TRBV20-1 and J usage is TRBJ2-3; tentatively, D is TRBD2 (7 bases). The V gene lost 3 bases and the J gene lost 1 base, with 17 bases spanning the gap. The V gene's germline CDR1 is DFQATT and CDR2 SNEGSKA (reference sequence). This CDR3 has 16 amino acids. In DNA form, the CDR3 reads TGCAGTGCTAGTGGGTCATGGGGGGGCCGCACAGATACGCAGTATTTT. The encoded protein is CSASGSWGGRTDTQYF.

This chain links TRBV28 with TRBJ1-1, with a possible D match to TRBD1 (6 bases). The V end was cut by 3 bases, the J end by 0 bases, with 11 bases between. CDR3 length equals 15 residues. From germline, CDR1 is MDHEN and CDR2 SYDVKM. CDR3 nucleotide sequence: TGTGCCAGCAGTTTCAGGGGCACTCTGAACACTGAAGCTTTCTTT. This gives the protein CASSFRGTLNTEAFF.

The chain is built from TRBV7-3 and TRBJ2-7; 11 positions match TRBD1. J gave up 4 bases and V 5 bases, and 1 base lay outside the gene matches. Per germline, CDR1 SGHTA and CDR2 FQGTGA. This CDR3 has 13 residues. For the CDR3, the DNA is TGTGCCAGCAGCCGGGACAGGGGGTACGAGCAGTACTTC. Translated, it gives CASSRDRGYEQYF.

This chain links TRBV7-2 with TRBJ2-1; weak D call: TRBD1 (5 bases). The V and J ends lost 5 bases and 9 bases respectively, with 14 bases between them. Germline CDR1 SGHTA, CDR2 FQGNSA. The CDR3 contains 13 residues. CDR3 sequence (DNA): TGTGCCAGCAGCCCGATAACAAGGGGTGAGCAGTTCTTC. It encodes CASSPITRGEQFF.

This sequence joins TRBV2 and TRBJ2-7; 12 bases match TRBD2. Germline V CDR1 and CDR2: SNHLY, FYNNEI. With V trimmed by 6 bases and J by 5 bases, 8 bases remained unmatched. This CDR3 spans 15 amino acids. The CDR3 nucleotides read TGTGCCAGCAGCGCACGACTAGCGGGGGCGGACGAGCAGTACTTC. Amino acid sequence: CASSARLAGADEQYF.

V is TRBV6-5 and J is TRBJ2-3, with 9 positions matching TRBD1. The CDR3 consists of 13 residues. The V segment lost 4 bases and the J segment 7 bases; nucleotides outside the gene matches: 3. Per germline, CDR1 MNHEY and CDR2 SVGAGI. In DNA form, the CDR3 reads TGTGCCAGCAGTTCGGGGACAGGGTATACGCAGTATTTT. Protein product: CASSSGTGYTQYF.

Here the CDR3 reads CASSWSGQPQHF. The CDR3 bases are TGTGCCAGCAGTTGGAGTGGGCAGCCCCAGCATTTT. The rearrangement links TRBV28 to TRBJ1-5, with D uncertain. The germline V and J ends were trimmed by 4 bases and 7 bases, with 8 bases remaining between them. CDR3 length: 12 residues. Germline V gene data show CDR1 as MDHEN and CDR2 as SYDVKM. Full variable domain (remainder filled in from reference TRBV28 and TRBJ1-5): DVKVTQSSRYLVKRTGEKVFLECVQDMDHENMFWYRQDPGLGLRLIYFSYDVKMKEKGDIPEGYSVSREKKERFSLILESASTNQTSMYLCASSWSGQPQHFGDGTRLSIL.

Concerning this clone: The identical CDR3 is also encoded by other nucleotide sequences in the sample. The chain employs TRBV5-1 and TRBJ1-1, with a possible D match to TRBD1 (6 bases). Germline V CDR1 and CDR2: SGHRS, YFSETQ. Trimming removed 3 bases at V and 1 base at J, with 7 bases between. The CDR3 spans 13 residues. In DNA form, the CDR3 reads TGCGCCAGCAGCTCACAGGGGAACACTGAAGCTTTCTTT. Protein sequence: CASSSQGNTEAFF.